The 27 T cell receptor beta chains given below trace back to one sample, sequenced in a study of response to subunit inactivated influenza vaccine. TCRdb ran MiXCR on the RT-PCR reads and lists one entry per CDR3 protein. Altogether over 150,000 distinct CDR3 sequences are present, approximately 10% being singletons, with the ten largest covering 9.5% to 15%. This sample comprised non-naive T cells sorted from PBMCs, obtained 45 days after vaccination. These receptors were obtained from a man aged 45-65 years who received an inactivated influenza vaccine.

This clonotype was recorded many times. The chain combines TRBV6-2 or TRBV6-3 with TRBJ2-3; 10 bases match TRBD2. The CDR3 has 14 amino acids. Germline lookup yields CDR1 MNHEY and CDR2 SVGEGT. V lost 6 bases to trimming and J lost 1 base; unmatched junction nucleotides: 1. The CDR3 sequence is CASRGTSGTDTQYF. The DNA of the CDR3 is TGTGCCAGCAGGGGGACTAGCGGCACAGATACGCAGTATTTT.

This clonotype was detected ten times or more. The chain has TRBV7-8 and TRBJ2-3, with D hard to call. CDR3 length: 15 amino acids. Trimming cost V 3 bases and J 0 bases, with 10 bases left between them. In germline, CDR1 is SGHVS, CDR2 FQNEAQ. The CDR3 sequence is CASSFLGVSTDTQYF. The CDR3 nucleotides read TGTGCCAGCAGCTTTTTAGGTGTTAGCACAGATACGCAGTATTTT.

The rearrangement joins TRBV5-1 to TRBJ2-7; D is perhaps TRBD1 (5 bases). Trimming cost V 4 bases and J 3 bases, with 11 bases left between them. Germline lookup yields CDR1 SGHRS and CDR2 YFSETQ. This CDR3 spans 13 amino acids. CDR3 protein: CASSAQGGYEQYF. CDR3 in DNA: TGCGCCAGCAGCGCGCAGGGTGGCTACGAGCAGTACTTC.

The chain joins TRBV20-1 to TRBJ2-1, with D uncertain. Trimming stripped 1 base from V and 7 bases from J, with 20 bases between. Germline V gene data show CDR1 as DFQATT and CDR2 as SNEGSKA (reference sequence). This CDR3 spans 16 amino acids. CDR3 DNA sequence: TGCAGTGCTAGAGTCGTTTTGCCAGGAGATAGGAATGAGCAGTTCTTC. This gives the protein CSARVVLPGDRNEQFF.

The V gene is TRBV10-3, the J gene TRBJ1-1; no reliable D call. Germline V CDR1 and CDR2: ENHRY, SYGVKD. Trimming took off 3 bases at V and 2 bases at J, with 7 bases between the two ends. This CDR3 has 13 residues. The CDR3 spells CAISDRINTEAFF. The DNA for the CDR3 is TGTGCCATCAGTGACAGAATCAACACTGAAGCTTTCTTT.

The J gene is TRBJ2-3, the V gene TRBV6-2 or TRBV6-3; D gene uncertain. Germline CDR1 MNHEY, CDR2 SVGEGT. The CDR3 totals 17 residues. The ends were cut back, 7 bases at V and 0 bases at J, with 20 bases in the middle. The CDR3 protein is CASKVRTLEPSTDTQYF. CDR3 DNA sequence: TGTGCCAGCAAAGTTAGGACCCTTGAGCCGAGCACAGATACGCAGTATTTT.

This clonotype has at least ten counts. The CDR3 sequence: CASRPQGRFTEAFF. CDR3 in DNA: TGTGCCAGCAGGCCACAGGGAAGGTTCACTGAAGCTTTCTTT. The genes are TRBV5-6 and TRBJ1-1; TRBD1 is a possible D gene (6 bases). Trimming stripped 5 bases from V and 4 bases from J, with 15 bases between. This CDR3 spans 14 amino acids. The germline gives CDR1 SGHDT, CDR2 YYEEEE. Full variable domain (missing parts from reference TRBV5-6 and TRBJ1-1): DAGVTQSPTHLIKTRGQQVTLRCSPKSGHDTVSWYQQALGQGPQFIFQYYEEEERQRGNFPDRFSGHQFPNYSSELNVNALLLGDSALYLCASRPQGRFTEAFFGQGTRLTVV.

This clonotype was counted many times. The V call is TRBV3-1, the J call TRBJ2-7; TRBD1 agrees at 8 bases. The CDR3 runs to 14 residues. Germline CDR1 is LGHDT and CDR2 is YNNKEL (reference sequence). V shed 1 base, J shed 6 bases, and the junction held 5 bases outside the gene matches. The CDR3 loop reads CASSQGTGRREQYF. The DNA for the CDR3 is TGTGCCAGCAGCCAAGGGACAGGGAGACGCGAGCAGTACTTC.

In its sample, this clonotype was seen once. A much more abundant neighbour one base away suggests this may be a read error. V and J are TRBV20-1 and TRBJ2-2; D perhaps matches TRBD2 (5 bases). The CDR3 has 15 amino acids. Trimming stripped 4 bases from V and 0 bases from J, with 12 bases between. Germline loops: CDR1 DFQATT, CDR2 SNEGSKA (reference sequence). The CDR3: CSATVGGSNTGELFF. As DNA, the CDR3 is TGCAGTGCTACCGTTGGCGGGTCGAACACCGGGGAGCTGTTTTTT.

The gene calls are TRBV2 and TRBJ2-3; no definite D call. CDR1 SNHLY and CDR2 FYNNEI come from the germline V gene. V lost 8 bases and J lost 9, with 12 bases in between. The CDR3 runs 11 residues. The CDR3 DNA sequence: TGTGCCAGCGTCGAACTAAACACGCAGTATTTT. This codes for CASVELNTQYF.

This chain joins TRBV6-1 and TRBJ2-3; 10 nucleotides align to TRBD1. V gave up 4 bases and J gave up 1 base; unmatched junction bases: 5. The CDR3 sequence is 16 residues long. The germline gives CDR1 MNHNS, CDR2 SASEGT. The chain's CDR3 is CASSGTTGGGTDTQYF. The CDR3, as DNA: TGTGCCAGCAGTGGAACGACAGGGGGCGGCACAGATACGCAGTATTTT.

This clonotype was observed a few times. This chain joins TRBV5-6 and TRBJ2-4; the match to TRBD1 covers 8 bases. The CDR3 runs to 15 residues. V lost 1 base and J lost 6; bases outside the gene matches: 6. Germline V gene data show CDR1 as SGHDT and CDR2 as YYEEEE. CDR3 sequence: CASSLWAGGRNIQYF. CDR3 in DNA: TGTGCCAGCAGCTTGTGGGCAGGGGGCAGAAACATTCAGTACTTC.

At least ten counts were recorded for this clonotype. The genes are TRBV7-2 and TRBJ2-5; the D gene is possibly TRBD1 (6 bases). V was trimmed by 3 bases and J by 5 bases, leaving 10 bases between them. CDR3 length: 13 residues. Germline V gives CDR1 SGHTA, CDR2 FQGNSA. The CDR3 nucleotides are TGTGCCAGCAGCTTGGGGGCGAAGGAGACCCAGTACTTC. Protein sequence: CASSLGAKETQYF.

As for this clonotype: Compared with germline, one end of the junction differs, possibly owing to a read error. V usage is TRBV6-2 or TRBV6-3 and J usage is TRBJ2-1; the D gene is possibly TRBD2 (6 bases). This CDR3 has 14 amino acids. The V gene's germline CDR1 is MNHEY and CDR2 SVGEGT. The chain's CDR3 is CASSHPGTPEPGPF. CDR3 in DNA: TGTGCCAGCAGTCACCCCGGGACTCCGGAACCAGGACCCTTC.

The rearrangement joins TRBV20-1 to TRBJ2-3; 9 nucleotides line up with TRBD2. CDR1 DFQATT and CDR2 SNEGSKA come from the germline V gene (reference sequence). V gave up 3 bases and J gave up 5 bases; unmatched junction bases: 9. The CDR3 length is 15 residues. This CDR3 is CSASPRLAAKDTQYF. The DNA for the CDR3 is TGCAGTGCTAGTCCCAGACTAGCGGCTAAAGATACGCAGTATTTT.

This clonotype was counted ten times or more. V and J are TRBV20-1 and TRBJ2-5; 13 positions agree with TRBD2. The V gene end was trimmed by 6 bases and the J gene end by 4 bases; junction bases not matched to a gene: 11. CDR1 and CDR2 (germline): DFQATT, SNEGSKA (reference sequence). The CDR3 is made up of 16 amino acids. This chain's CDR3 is CSAPAELAGGIETQYF. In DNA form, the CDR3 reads TGCAGTGCCCCAGCCGAACTAGCGGGGGGGATAGAGACCCAGTACTTC.

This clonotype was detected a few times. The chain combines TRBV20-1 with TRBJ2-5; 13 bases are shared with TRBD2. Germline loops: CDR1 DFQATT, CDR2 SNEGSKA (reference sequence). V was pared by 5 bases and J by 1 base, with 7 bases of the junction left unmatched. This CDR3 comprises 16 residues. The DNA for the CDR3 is TGCAGTGCTGGCCGGACTAGCGGGGGCCCCCAAGAGACCCAGTACTTC. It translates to CSAGRTSGGPQETQYF.

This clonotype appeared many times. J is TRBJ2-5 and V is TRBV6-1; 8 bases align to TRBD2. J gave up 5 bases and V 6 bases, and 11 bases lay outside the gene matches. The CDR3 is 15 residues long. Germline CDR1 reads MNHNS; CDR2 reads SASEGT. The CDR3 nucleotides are TGTGCCAGCAGCCCCCCTCGGGAGGGCTTGGAGACCCAGTACTTC. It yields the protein CASSPPREGLETQYF.

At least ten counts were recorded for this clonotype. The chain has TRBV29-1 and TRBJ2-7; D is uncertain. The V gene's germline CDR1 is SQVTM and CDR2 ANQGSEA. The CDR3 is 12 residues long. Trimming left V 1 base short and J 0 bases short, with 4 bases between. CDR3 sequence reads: CSVEAGSYEQYF. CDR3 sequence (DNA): TGCAGCGTTGAAGCGGGCTCCTACGAGCAGTACTTC.

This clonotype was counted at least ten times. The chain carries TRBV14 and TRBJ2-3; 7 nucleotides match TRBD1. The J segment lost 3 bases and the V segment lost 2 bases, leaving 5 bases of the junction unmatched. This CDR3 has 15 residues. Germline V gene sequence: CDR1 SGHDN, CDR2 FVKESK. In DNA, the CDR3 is TGTGCCAGCAGCCAATTGACAGGGAAGACAGATACGCAGTATTTT. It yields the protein CASSQLTGKTDTQYF. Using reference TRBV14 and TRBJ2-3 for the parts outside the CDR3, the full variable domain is EAGVTQFPSHSVIEKGQTVTLRCDPISGHDNLYWYRRVMGKEIKFLLHFVKESKQDESGMPNNRFLAERTGGTYSTLKVQPAELEDSGVYFCASSQLTGKTDTQYFGPGTRLTVL.

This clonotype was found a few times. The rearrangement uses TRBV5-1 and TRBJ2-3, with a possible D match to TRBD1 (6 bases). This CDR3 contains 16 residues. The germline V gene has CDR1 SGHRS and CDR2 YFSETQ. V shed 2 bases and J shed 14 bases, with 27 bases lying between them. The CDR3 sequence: CASSLPARLTGTKWYF. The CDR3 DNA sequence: TGCGCCAGCAGCTTACCCGCGAGACTTACAGGGACAAAGTGGTATTTT.

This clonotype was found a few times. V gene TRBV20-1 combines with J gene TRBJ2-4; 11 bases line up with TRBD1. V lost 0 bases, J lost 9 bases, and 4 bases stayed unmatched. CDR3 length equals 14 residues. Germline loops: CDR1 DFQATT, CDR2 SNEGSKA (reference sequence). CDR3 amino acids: CSARDGQGAGIQYF. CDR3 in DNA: TGCAGTGCTAGAGATGGACAGGGGGCGGGCATTCAGTACTTC.

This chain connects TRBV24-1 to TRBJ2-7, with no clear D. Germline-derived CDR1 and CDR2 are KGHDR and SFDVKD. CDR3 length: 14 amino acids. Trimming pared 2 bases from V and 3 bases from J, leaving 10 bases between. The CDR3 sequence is CATSDSNSLYEQYF. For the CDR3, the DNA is TGTGCCACCAGTGATTCAAACAGCCTCTACGAGCAGTACTTC.

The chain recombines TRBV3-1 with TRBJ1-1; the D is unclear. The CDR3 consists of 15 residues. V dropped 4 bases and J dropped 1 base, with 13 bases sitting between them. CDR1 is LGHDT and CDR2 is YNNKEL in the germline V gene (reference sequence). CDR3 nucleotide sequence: TGTGCCAGCAGCCCAAGGGTCCTCGCGAACACTGAAGCTTTCTTT. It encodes CASSPRVLANTEAFF.

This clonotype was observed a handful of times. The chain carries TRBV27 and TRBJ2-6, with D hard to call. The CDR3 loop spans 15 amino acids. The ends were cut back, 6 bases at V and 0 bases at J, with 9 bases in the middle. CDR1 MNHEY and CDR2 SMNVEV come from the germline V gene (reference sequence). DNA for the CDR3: TGTGCCAGCAGCTTCATGATCTCTGGGGCCAACGTCCTGACTTTC. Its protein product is CASSFMISGANVLTF. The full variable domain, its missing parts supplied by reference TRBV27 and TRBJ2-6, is EAQVTQNPRYLITVTGKKLTVTCSQNMNHEYMSWYRQDPGLGLRQIYYSMNVEVTDKGDVPEGYKVSRKEKRNFPLILESPSPNQTSLYFCASSFMISGANVLTFGAGSRLTVL.

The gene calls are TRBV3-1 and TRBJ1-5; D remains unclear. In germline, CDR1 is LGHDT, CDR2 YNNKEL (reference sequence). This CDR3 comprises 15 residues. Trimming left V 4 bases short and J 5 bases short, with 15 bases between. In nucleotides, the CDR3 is TGTGCCAGCAGCCCTACTCCGGGTGGACATCAGCCCCAGCATTTT. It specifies CASSPTPGGHQPQHF.

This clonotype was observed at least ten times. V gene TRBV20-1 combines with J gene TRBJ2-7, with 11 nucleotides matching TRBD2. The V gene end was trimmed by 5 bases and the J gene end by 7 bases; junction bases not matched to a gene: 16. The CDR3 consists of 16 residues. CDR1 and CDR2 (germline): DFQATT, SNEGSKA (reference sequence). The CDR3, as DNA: TGCAGTGCTGAAGACCCCGGGACTAGCGGACTGGGTGAGCAGTACTTC. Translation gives CSAEDPGTSGLGEQYF.